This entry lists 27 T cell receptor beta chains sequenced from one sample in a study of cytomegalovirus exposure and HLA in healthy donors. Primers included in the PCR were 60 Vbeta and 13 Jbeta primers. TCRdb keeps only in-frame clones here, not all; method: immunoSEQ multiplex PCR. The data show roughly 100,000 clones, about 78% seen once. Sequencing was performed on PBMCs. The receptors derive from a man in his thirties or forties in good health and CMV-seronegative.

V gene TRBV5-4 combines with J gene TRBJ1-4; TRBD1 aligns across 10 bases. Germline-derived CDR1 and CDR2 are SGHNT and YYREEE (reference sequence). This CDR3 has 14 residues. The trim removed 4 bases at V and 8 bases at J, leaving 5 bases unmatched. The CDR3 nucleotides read TGTGCCAGCAGCGGGACAGGGGAGGGGGAAAAACTGTTTTTT. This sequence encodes CASSGTGEGEKLFF.

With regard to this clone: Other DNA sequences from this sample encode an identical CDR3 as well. The CDR3 is CASSQETSGSYEQYF. The CDR3 nucleotides read TGCGCCAGCAGCCAAGAAACTAGCGGGTCGTACGAGCAGTACTTC. V and J are TRBV4-3 and TRBJ2-7, with 9 bases that match TRBD2. The CDR3 spans 15 residues. V was clipped by 0 bases and J by 4 bases; unmatched bases: 4. Germline CDR1 and CDR2: LGHNA and YSLEER.

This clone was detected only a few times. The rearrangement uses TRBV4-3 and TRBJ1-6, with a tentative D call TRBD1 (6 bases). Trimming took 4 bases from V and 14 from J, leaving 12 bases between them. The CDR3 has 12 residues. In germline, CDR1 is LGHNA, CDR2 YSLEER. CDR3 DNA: TGCGCCAGCAGCCGGGACAACCTCGCCCTCCACTTT. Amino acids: CASSRDNLALHF.

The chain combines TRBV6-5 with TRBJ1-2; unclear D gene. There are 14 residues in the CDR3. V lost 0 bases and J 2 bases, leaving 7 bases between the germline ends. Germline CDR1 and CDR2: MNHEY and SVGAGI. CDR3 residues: CASSYSNRNYGYTF. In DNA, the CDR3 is TGTGCCAGCAGTTACTCGAACCGGAACTATGGCTACACCTTC.

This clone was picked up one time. CDR3 sequence reads: CASSQAGTSEKLFF. The CDR3 DNA follows: TGCGCCAGCAGCCAGGCCGGGACTTCAGAAAAACTGTTTTTT. The V call is TRBV4-3, the J call TRBJ1-4, with TRBD1 as a possible D gene (5 bases). V lost 3 bases to trimming and J lost 8 bases, with 13 bases between them. From germline, CDR1 is LGHNA and CDR2 YSLEER. This CDR3 has 14 residues.

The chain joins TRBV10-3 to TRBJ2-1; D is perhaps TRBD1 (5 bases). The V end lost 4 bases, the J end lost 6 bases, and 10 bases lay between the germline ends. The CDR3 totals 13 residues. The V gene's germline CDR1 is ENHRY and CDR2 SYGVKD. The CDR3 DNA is TGTGCCATCAGTGGAGACAGCTCCAATGAGCAGTTCTTC. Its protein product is CAISGDSSNEQFF.

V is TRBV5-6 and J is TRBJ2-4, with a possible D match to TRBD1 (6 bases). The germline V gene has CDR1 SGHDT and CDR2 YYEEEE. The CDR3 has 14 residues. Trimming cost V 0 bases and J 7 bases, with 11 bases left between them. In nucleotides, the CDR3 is TGTGCCAGCAGCTTGGAGGGGGTCAGGAACATTCAGTACTTC. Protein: CASSLEGVRNIQYF.

CDR3 protein: CASSRLTSGGQETQYF. The CDR3 nucleotides read TGCGCCAGCAGCCGCCTTACTAGCGGGGGACAAGAGACCCAGTACTTC. V and J are TRBV4-3 and TRBJ2-5, with 11 bases lining up with TRBD2. V lost 4 bases to trimming and J lost 2 bases; unmatched junction nucleotides: 6. The germline V gene has CDR1 LGHNA and CDR2 YSLEER. This CDR3 region has 16 residues.

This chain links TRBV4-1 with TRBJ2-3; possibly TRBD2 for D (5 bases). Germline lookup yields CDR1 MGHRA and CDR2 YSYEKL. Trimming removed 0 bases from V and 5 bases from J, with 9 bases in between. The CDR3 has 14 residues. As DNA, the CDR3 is TGCGCCAGCAGCCAAGATTACGGAGGAGATACGCAGTATTTT. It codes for CASSQDYGGDTQYF.

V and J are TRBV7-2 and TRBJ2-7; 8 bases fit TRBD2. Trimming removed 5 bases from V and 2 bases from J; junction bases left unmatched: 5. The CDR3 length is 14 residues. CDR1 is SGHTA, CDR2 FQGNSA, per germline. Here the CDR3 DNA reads TGTGCCAGCAGCAAAACTAGCGGAACCTACGAGCAGTACTTC. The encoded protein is CASSKTSGTYEQYF.

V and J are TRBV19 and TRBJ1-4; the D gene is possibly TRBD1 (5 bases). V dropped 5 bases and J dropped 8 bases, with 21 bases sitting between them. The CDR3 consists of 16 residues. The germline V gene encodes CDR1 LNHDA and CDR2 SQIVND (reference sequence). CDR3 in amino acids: CASSPLRGGEREKLFF. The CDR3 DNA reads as TGTGCCAGTAGTCCCCTCCGCGGAGGGGAAAGGGAAAAACTGTTTTTT.

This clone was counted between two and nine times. The CDR3 protein is CASSVGGVSTDTQYF. CDR3 DNA sequence: TGTGCCAGCAGTGTCGGGGGAGTAAGCACAGATACGCAGTATTTT. This chain connects TRBV2 to TRBJ2-3, with D possibly being TRBD2 (6 bases). The germline CDR1 and CDR2 sequences are SNHLY and FYNNEI. The CDR3 extends over 15 amino acids. V was cut by 4 bases and J by 0 bases, with 11 bases left in between.

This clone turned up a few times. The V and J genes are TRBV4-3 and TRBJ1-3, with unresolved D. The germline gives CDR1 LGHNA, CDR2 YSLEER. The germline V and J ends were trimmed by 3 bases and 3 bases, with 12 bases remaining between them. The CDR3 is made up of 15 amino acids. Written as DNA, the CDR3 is TGCGCCAGCAGCCACCTCCTCTCGGGTGGAAACACCATATATTTT. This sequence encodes CASSHLLSGGNTIYF.

CDR3 DNA sequence: TGTGCCAGCAGCTTAGGAGGGGGTGGAGGCTACACCTTC. This gives the protein CASSLGGGGGYTF. The V call is TRBV13, the J call TRBJ1-2, with D possibly being TRBD1 (6 bases). The CDR3 consists of 13 residues. V was shortened by 0 bases and J by 8 bases, with 10 bases between the two germline ends. Germline assignment: CDR1 PRHDT and CDR2 FYEKMQ (reference sequence).

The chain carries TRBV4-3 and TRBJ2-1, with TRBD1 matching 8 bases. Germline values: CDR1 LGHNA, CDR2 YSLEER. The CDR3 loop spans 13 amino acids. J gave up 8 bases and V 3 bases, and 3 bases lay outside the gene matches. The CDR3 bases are TGCGCCAGCAGCCACGACAGGGGCCATGAGCAGTTCTTC. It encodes CASSHDRGHEQFF.

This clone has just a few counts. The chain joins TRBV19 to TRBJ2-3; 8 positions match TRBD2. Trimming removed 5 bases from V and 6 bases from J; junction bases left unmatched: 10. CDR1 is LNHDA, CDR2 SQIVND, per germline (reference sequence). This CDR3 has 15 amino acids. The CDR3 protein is CASSPNAGGGDTQYF. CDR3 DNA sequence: TGTGCCAGTAGTCCCAATGCGGGGGGCGGCGATACGCAGTATTTT.

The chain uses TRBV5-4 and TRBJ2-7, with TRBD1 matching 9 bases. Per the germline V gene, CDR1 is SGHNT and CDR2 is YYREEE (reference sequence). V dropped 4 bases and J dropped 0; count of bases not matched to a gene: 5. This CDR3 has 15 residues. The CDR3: CASSLGQGSSYEQYF. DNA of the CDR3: TGTGCCAGCAGCCTTGGACAGGGGAGCTCCTACGAGCAGTACTTC.

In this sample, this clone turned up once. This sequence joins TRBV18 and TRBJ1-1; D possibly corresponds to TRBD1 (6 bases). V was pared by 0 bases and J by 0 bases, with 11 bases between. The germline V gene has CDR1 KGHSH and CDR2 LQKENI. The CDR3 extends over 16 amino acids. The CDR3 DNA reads TGTGCCAGCTCACCACCGGACTGGACAGTGAACACTGAAGCTTTCTTT. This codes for CASSPPDWTVNTEAFF. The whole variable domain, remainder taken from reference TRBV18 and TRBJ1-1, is NAGVMQNPRHLVRRRGQEARLRCSPMKGHSHVYWYRQLPEEGLKFMVYLQKENIIDESGMPKERFSAEFPKEGPSILRIQQVVRGDSAAYFCASSPPDWTVNTEAFFGQGTRLTVV.

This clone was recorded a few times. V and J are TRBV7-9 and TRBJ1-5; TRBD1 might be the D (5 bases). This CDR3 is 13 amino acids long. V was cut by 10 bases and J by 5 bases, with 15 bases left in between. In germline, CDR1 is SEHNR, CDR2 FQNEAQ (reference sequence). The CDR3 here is CATAGREDQPQHF. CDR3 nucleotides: TGTGCCACAGCGGGCAGGGAAGATCAGCCCCAGCATTTT.

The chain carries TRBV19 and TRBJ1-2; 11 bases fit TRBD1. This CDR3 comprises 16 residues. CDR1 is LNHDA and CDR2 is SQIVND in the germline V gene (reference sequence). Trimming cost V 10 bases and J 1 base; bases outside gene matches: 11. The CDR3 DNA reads TGTGCCACCGCGACCGGGACAGGGGGAATTAACTATGGCTACACCTTC. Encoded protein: CATATGTGGINYGYTF.

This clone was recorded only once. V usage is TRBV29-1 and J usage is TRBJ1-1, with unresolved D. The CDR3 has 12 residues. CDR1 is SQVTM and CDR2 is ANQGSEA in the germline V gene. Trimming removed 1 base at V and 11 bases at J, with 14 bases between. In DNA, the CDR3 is TGCAGCGTTGAAGTTCAGGTACCTCAGGCTTTCTTT. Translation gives CSVEVQVPQAFF. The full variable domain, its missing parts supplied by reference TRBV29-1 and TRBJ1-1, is SAVISQKPSRDICQRGTSLTIQCQVDSQVTMMFWYRQQPGQSLTLIATANQGSEATYESGFVIDKFPISRPNLTFSTLTVSNMSPEDSSIYLCSVEVQVPQAFFGQGTRLTVV.

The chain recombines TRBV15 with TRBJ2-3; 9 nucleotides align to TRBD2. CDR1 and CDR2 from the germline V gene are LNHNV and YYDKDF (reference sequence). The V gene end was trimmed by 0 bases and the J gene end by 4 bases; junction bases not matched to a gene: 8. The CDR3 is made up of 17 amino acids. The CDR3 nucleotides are TGTGCCACCAGCAGAGATTATAGGACTAGCGTGGCAGATACGCAGTATTTT. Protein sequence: CATSRDYRTSVADTQYF.

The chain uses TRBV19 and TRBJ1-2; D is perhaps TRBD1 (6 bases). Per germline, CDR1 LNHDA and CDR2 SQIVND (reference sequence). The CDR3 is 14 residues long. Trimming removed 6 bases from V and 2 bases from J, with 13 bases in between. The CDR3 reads CASSRQETNYGYTF. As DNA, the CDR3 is TGTGCCAGTAGCCGACAGGAGACCAACTATGGCTACACCTTC.

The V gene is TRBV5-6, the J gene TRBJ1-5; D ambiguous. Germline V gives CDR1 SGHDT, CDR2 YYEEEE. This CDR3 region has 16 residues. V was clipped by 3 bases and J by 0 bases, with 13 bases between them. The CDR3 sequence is CASSSVKDYSNQPQHF. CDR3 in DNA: TGTGCCAGCAGCTCGGTTAAAGATTATAGCAATCAGCCCCAGCATTTT.

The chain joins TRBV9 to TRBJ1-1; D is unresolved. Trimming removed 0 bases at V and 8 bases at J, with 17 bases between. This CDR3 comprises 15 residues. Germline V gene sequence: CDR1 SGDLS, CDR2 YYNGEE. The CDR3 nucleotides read TGTGCCAGCAGCGTAGAGGGCAGGCTGACGGGAGAAGCTTTCTTT. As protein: CASSVEGRLTGEAFF.

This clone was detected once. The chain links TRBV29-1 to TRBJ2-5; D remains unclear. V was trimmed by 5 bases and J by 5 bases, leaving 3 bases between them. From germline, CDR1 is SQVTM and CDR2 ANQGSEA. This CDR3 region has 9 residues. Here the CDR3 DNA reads TGCAGCGTTAGCGAGACCCAGTACTTC. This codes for CSVSETQYF.

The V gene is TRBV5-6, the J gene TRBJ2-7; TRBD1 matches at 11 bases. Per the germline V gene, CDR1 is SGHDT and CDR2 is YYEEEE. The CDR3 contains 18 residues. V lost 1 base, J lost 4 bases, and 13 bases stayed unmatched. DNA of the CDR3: TGTGCCAGCAGCTTGATGCTTAGGACAGGGGGCAGTAGGTACGAGCAGTACTTC. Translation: CASSLMLRTGGSRYEQYF.